These 32 T cell receptor beta chains originate from one sample sequenced in a study of early T cells in non-severe SARS-CoV-2 infection. MiXCR, applied by TCRdb to the 5' RACE reads, yields one record per CDR3 protein. The table lists approximately 90,000 distinct CDR3 sequences, 8% to 13% of them singletons, with around 4.6% in the top ten. The source material was whole blood, sampled at baseline. The receptors shown here come from an adult who was a healthcare worker with PCR-confirmed SARS-CoV-2 infection or an uninfected control (not recorded which).

The rearrangement uses TRBV2 and TRBJ2-2, with D possibly called TRBD1 or TRBD2 (5 bases each). This CDR3 has 15 residues. Deletions cut 5 bases from V and 4 bases from J, with 14 bases between. CDR1 SNHLY and CDR2 FYNNEI come from the germline V gene. CDR3 loop: CASSLIQAGTGELFF. Here the CDR3 DNA reads TGTGCCAGCAGTCTAATACAGGCGGGCACCGGGGAGCTGTTTTTT.

This chain uses TRBV7-3 with TRBJ2-3; 7 bases fit TRBD1. Germline values: CDR1 SGHTA, CDR2 FQGTGA. The junction had 5 bases not matched to a gene; V was cut back by 5 bases and J by 0 bases. CDR3 length: 15 amino acids. This CDR3 reads CASSPTGQSTDTQYF. The DNA of the CDR3 is TGTGCCAGCAGCCCCACGGGACAGAGCACAGATACGCAGTATTTT. Complete variable domain (other parts from reference TRBV7-3 and TRBJ2-3): GAGVSQTPSNKVTEKGKYVELRCDPISGHTALYWYRQSLGQGPEFLIYFQGTGAADDSGLPNDRFFAVRPEGSVSTLKIQRTERGDSAVYLCASSPTGQSTDTQYFGPGTRLTVL.

This clonotype occurred a few times. V and J are TRBV7-2 and TRBJ2-3; 7 positions agree with TRBD2. CDR1 is SGHTA and CDR2 is FQGNSA in the germline V gene. V gave up 3 bases and J gave up 4 bases; unmatched junction bases: 4. The CDR3 is 14 residues long. In DNA form, the CDR3 reads TGTGCCAGCAGCTTGGGCGGGAGTTCAGATACGCAGTATTTT. Translating gives CASSLGGSSDTQYF.

Many counts were recorded for this clonotype. The chain employs TRBV29-1 and TRBJ2-2; D may correspond to TRBD1 or TRBD2 (6 bases each). The CDR3 contains 14 residues. V was trimmed by 6 bases and J by 1 base, leaving 12 bases between them. The germline V gene has CDR1 SQVTM and CDR2 ANQGSEA. The CDR3 nucleotides are TGCAGCGTCCAGGCGGGACAGAACACCGGGGAGCTGTTTTTT. Protein product: CSVQAGQNTGELFF.

This clonotype was found many times. The chain joins TRBV7-2 to TRBJ2-7, with TRBD1 identical over 10 bases. CDR1 SGHTA and CDR2 FQGNSA come from the germline V gene. This CDR3 spans 16 amino acids. The V segment lost 2 bases and the J segment 2 bases; nucleotides outside the gene matches: 6. The DNA of the CDR3 is TGTGCCAGCAGCTTATTCTTCGGACAGGGGGCCTACGAGCAGTACTTC. It translates to CASSLFFGQGAYEQYF. The full variable domain, rest sourced from reference TRBV7-2 and TRBJ2-7, is GAGVSQSPSNKVTEKGKDVELRCDPISGHTALYWYRQSLGQGLEFLIYFQGNSAPDKSGLPSDRFSAERTGGSVSTLTIQRTQQEDSAVYLCASSLFFGQGAYEQYFGPGTRLTVT.

This clonotype was detected only a few times. The V and J genes are TRBV6-2 or TRBV6-3 and TRBJ1-6; 7 bases line up with TRBD1. Trimming cost V 6 bases and J 8 bases; bases outside gene matches: 10. Germline CDR1 MNHEY, CDR2 SVGEGT. The CDR3 extends over 15 amino acids. This chain's CDR3 is CASSLLGDSHSPLHF. As DNA, the CDR3 is TGTGCCAGCAGCCTACTGGGGGACAGCCATTCACCCCTCCACTTT.

There are a few counts of this clonotype. The genes are TRBV10-3 and TRBJ2-7; TRBD2 aligns across 7 bases. The V gene end was trimmed by 3 bases and the J gene end by 5 bases; junction bases not matched to a gene: 10. This CDR3 contains 15 residues. CDR1 is ENHRY and CDR2 is SYGVKD in the germline V gene. The CDR3 DNA is TGTGCCATCAGTGAATCCGGCGGGAGAAGTAACGAGCAGTACTTC. Protein sequence: CAISESGGRSNEQYF.

This clonotype was detected only a few times. The chain carries TRBV19 and TRBJ1-6; TRBD1 might be the D (5 bases). CDR1 is LNHDA and CDR2 is SQIVND in the germline V gene (reference sequence). The CDR3 is 17 amino acids. V gave up 3 bases and J gave up 0 bases, with 12 bases separating them. The chain's CDR3 is CASSIGTESSYNSPLHF. DNA of the CDR3: TGTGCCAGTAGTATCGGGACGGAGAGCTCCTATAATTCACCCCTCCACTTT.

The CDR3 nucleotides are TGTGCCAGCACTCTCGGCGGGCAGAGGACTGAAGCTTTCTTT. As protein: CASTLGGQRTEAFF. The chain couples TRBV6-5 to TRBJ1-1, with D hard to call. CDR1 MNHEY and CDR2 SVGAGI come from the germline V gene. V lost 7 bases and J lost 5, with 17 bases in between. The CDR3 spans 14 residues.

This clonotype appeared many times. The V and J genes are TRBV7-6 and TRBJ2-2; 10 positions match TRBD1. The CDR3 sequence is 14 residues long. V shed 5 bases, J shed 7 bases, and the junction held 4 bases outside the gene matches. The germline CDR1 and CDR2 sequences are SGHVS and FNYEAQ. The chain's CDR3 is CASSGTGEHGELFF. CDR3 in DNA: TGTGCCAGCAGCGGGACAGGGGAACACGGGGAGCTGTTTTTT.

This clonotype was observed a few times. The chain uses TRBV7-9 and TRBJ1-1; D gene unclear. Germline V lookup: CDR1 SEHNR, CDR2 FQNEAQ (reference sequence). V shed 2 bases and J shed 5 bases, with 9 bases lying between them. This CDR3 is 13 amino acids long. This chain's CDR3 is CASSLLGGTEAFF. The CDR3 DNA follows: TGTGCCAGCAGCTTACTGGGCGGTACTGAAGCTTTCTTT.

This clonotype was seen a handful of times. V gene TRBV13 combines with J gene TRBJ2-7, with 10 bases fitting TRBD2. CDR3 length: 15 amino acids. Looked up from germline, CDR1 is PRHDT and CDR2 is FYEKMQ (reference sequence). After removal of 5 bases from V and 0 bases from J, the junction contained 4 bases not matched to a gene. CDR3 residues: CASSTRTSGSYEQYF. The CDR3 nucleotides read TGTGCCAGCAGCACCCGGACTAGCGGCTCCTACGAGCAGTACTTC.

This chain joins TRBV10-2 and TRBJ2-1; no firm D call. The V end was cut by 3 bases, the J end by 2 bases, with 11 bases between. Germline V gives CDR1 WSHSY, CDR2 SAAADI. This CDR3 is 15 amino acids long. CDR3 amino acids: CASSDGRPPYNEQFF. The CDR3 DNA follows: TGCGCCAGCAGTGATGGCAGACCACCCTACAATGAGCAGTTCTTC.

This clonotype was counted ten times or more. The chain recombines TRBV10-3 with TRBJ1-2; no clear D gene. V shed 0 bases and J shed 3 bases, with 5 bases lying between them. The CDR3 is 13 amino acids. CDR1 is ENHRY, CDR2 SYGVKD, per germline. The CDR3 DNA is TGTGCCATCAGTGAGTCAAAGGACTATGGCTACACCTTC. This gives the protein CAISESKDYGYTF.

The chain carries TRBV11-2 and TRBJ2-2; a weak D match, TRBD2 (5 bases). The V gene's germline CDR1 is SGHAT and CDR2 FQNNGV. The length of the CDR3 is 13 residues. Trimming removed 5 bases from V and 4 bases from J, with 8 bases in between. CDR3 sequence (DNA): TGTGCCAGCAGCCCGCTAGCCACCGGGGAGCTGTTTTTT. Amino acids: CASSPLATGELFF.

This clonotype was observed many times. The V and J genes are TRBV29-1 and TRBJ2-3; a weak D match, TRBD1 (6 bases). Germline assignment: CDR1 SQVTM and CDR2 ANQGSEA. Trimming removed 4 bases at V and 5 bases at J, with 16 bases between. This CDR3 is 14 amino acids long. This CDR3 is CSVVGFTGRDTQYF. CDR3 coding DNA: TGCAGCGTTGTCGGGTTTACAGGGAGAGATACGCAGTATTTT.

The CDR3 loop is CSVETQIAKNIQYF. CDR3 nucleotides: TGCAGCGTTGAAACGCAGATAGCCAAAAACATTCAGTACTTC. The J gene is TRBJ2-4, the V gene TRBV29-1; D is ambiguous. Between the trimmed V and J ends, which lost 2 bases and 0 bases, there was a span of 8 bases. Germline CDR1 reads SQVTM; CDR2 reads ANQGSEA. The length of the CDR3 is 14 residues. The whole variable domain, remainder taken from reference TRBV29-1 and TRBJ2-4, is SAVISQKPSRDICQRGTSLTIQCQVDSQVTMMFWYRQQPGQSLTLIATANQGSEATYESGFVIDKFPISRPNLTFSTLTVSNMSPEDSSIYLCSVETQIAKNIQYFGAGTRLSVL.

This clonotype was seen a handful of times. This rearrangement joins TRBV5-4 to TRBJ2-3; TRBD2 matches 10 bases. The CDR3 spans 15 residues. With 4 bases clipped from V and 2 bases from J, the junction kept 4 bases outside the gene matches. Germline-derived CDR1 and CDR2 are SGHNT and YYREEE (reference sequence). The chain's CDR3 is CASSGGLADTDTQYF. DNA of the CDR3: TGTGCCAGCAGCGGAGGACTAGCGGACACAGATACGCAGTATTTT. Complete variable domain (other parts from reference TRBV5-4 and TRBJ2-3): ETGVTQSPTHLIKTRGQQVTLRCSSQSGHNTVSWYQQALGQGPQFIFQYYREEENGRGNFPPRFSGLQFPNYSSELNVNALELDDSALYLCASSGGLADTDTQYFGPGTRLTVL.

V is TRBV29-1 and J is TRBJ2-4; 11 positions match TRBD1. V dropped 6 bases and J dropped 7; count of bases not matched to a gene: 8. Germline values: CDR1 SQVTM, CDR2 ANQGSEA. This CDR3 comprises 14 residues. The CDR3 sequence is CSVGLRDRGNIQYF. The CDR3 bases are TGCAGCGTCGGGCTCCGGGACAGGGGGAACATTCAGTACTTC.

The rearrangement links TRBV7-3 to TRBJ2-3, with D possibly called TRBD1 or TRBD2 (5 bases each). The CDR3 contains 14 residues. The V gene's germline CDR1 is SGHTA and CDR2 FQGTGA. The V and J ends lost 2 bases and 7 bases respectively, with 13 bases between them. The CDR3 region has the DNA TGTGCCAGCAGCTTACAGGGTTTCGGGAATACGCAGTATTTT. This translates into CASSLQGFGNTQYF.

The chain employs TRBV29-1 and TRBJ2-1; tentatively, D is TRBD1 (6 bases). CDR1 SQVTM and CDR2 ANQGSEA come from the germline V gene. Between the trimmed V and J ends, which lost 7 bases and 7 bases, there was a span of 17 bases. The length of the CDR3 is 13 residues. CDR3 nucleotides: TGCAGCGGCGAAACTAGGGGGACAAATGAGCAGTTCTTC. Translation gives CSGETRGTNEQFF.

Ten or more counts support this clonotype. This chain joins TRBV20-1 and TRBJ1-2; D remains unclear. The germline V gene encodes CDR1 DFQATT and CDR2 SNEGSKA (reference sequence). V gave up 0 bases and J gave up 4 bases, with 9 bases separating them. The CDR3 is 13 residues long. CDR3 residues: CSARDHRGYGYTF. CDR3 nucleotide sequence: TGCAGTGCTAGAGATCACCGGGGCTATGGCTACACCTTC.

The chain carries TRBV29-1 and TRBJ2-7; D is tentatively TRBD1 or TRBD2 (5 bases each). Trimming took 7 bases from V and 3 from J, leaving 13 bases between them. The CDR3 has 12 amino acids. Germline assignment: CDR1 SQVTM and CDR2 ANQGSEA. The CDR3 loop is CSALIGGYEQYF. CDR3 sequence (DNA): TGCAGCGCCTTGATTGGGGGCTACGAGCAGTACTTC.

This clonotype was counted a few times. The rearrangement joins TRBV27 to TRBJ1-4; a possible D gene is TRBD1 (5 bases). This CDR3 spans 13 amino acids. Trimming cost V 6 bases and J 6 bases, with 11 bases left between them. The V gene's germline CDR1 is MNHEY and CDR2 SMNVEV (reference sequence). The CDR3 sequence: CASREGFDEKLFF. The CDR3 DNA reads TGTGCCAGCAGAGAGGGGTTCGATGAAAAACTGTTTTTT.

The V gene is TRBV7-3, the J gene TRBJ2-1, with D possibly TRBD2 on 6 matching bases. V lost 5 bases and J lost 8, with 19 bases in between. Germline assignment: CDR1 SGHTA and CDR2 FQGTGA. The CDR3 runs to 15 residues. Here the CDR3 reads CASSPQRTTPDEQFF. Written as DNA, the CDR3 is TGTGCCAGCAGCCCCCAGAGGACTACCCCCGATGAGCAGTTCTTC.

The rearrangement links TRBV6-2 or TRBV6-3 to TRBJ1-1; 8 nucleotides match TRBD1. V trimming: 10 bases; J trimming: 10 bases; junction bases outside the gene matches: 17. There are 14 residues in the CDR3. Germline V gene lookup returns CDR1 MNHEY and CDR2 SVGEGT. The CDR3, as DNA: TGTGCCACCAAACCGGGACAGGACCCATTTGGAGCTTTCTTT. Its translation: CATKPGQDPFGAFF.

This clonotype has more than one count but fewer than ten. The chain combines TRBV7-3 with TRBJ2-1, with TRBD2 matching over 10 bases. V dropped 5 bases and J dropped 6; count of bases not matched to a gene: 7. Germline-derived CDR1 and CDR2 are SGHTA and FQGTGA. The CDR3 extends over 15 amino acids. Here the CDR3 DNA reads TGTGCCAGCAGCATTAGCGGGGGGCGTAGCAATGAGCAGTTCTTC. As protein: CASSISGGRSNEQFF.

This clonotype was recorded only once. The CDR3 DNA is TGTGCCAGCAGCCGGAGGGGGATTACTGAAGCTTTCTTT. It codes for CASSRRGITEAFF. V gene TRBV7-2 combines with J gene TRBJ1-1; D is possibly TRBD1 (6 bases). Germline lookup yields CDR1 SGHTA and CDR2 FQGNSA. CDR3 length: 13 amino acids. V gave up 5 bases and J gave up 5 bases, with 12 bases separating them.

The chain joins TRBV7-2 to TRBJ2-1; no reliable D call. Germline V gene sequence: CDR1 SGHTA, CDR2 FQGNSA. V lost 5 bases, J lost 4 bases, and 12 bases lay in between. The CDR3 extends over 14 amino acids. The DNA of the CDR3 is TGTGCCAGCAGCCTTGCGGCGGAGTACAATGAGCAGTTCTTC. It encodes CASSLAAEYNEQFF.

The J gene is TRBJ2-1, the V gene TRBV6-1; D not resolved. Germline V CDR1 and CDR2: MNHNS, SASEGT. The CDR3 length is 13 residues. Trimming took 0 bases from V and 11 from J, leaving 11 bases between them. The CDR3 DNA sequence: TGTGCCAGCAGTGAAGCCCGTGGATCCAAGCAGTTCTTC. Its translation is CASSEARGSKQFF.

J is TRBJ2-7 and V is TRBV7-2; unclear D gene. Per germline, CDR1 SGHTA and CDR2 FQGNSA. CDR3 length: 12 amino acids. V shed 2 bases and J shed 8 bases, with 10 bases lying between them. In DNA form, the CDR3 reads TGTGCCAGCAGCTTACCCCTAGAGAAGCAGTACTTC. Protein product: CASSLPLEKQYF.

A few counts support this clonotype. The chain links TRBV20-1 to TRBJ2-3; no firm D call. The V gene lost 3 bases and the J gene lost 2 bases, with 6 bases spanning the gap. This CDR3 contains 12 residues. Per the germline V gene, CDR1 is DFQATT and CDR2 is SNEGSKA (reference sequence). CDR3 residues: CSARTDTDTQYF. The CDR3 bases are TGCAGTGCTAGGACTGACACAGATACGCAGTATTTT.